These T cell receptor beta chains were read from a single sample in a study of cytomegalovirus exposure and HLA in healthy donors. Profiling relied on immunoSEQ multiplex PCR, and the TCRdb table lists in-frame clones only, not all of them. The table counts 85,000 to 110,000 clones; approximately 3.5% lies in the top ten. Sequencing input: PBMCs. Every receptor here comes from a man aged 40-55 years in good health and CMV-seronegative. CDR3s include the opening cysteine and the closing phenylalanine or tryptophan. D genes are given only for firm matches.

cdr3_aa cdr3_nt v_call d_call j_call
CASSLVPPPPTGSQETQYF TGTGCCAGCAGCTTAGTCCCGCCCCCCCCTACAGGGTCCCAAGAGACCCAGTACTTC TRBV11-2 - TRBJ2-5
CASSLGLQTSGTQETQYF TGCGCCAGCAGCTTGGGTCTCCAGACTAGCGGGACTCAAGAGACCCAGTACTTC TRBV5-1 TRBD2 TRBJ2-5
CASSSTGSTYEKLFF TGTGCCAGCAGTTCTACAGGGAGTACGTATGAAAAACTGTTTTTT TRBV28 - TRBJ1-4
CASRDTGLNEQFF TGTGCCAGTAGAGATACAGGGCTCAATGAGCAGTTCTTC TRBV19 - TRBJ2-1
CASSIGLAGNEQFF TGTGCCAGCAGCATCGGACTAGCGGGCAATGAGCAGTTCTTC TRBV5-4 TRBD2 TRBJ2-1
CASSQPSGGFYNEQFF TGTGCCAGCAGCCAACCTAGCGGGGGCTTTTACAATGAGCAGTTCTTC TRBV7-8 TRBD2 TRBJ2-1
CASSVILSSGNTIYF TGTGCCAGCAGCGTCATCCTGAGCTCTGGAAACACCATATATTTT TRBV6-4 - TRBJ1-3
CAWSVGGGYTF TGTGCCTGGAGTGTGGGGGGGGGCTACACCTTC TRBV30 - TRBJ1-2
CASRGLAGTYEQYF TGCGCCAGCAGAGGTCTAGCGGGGACCTACGAGCAGTACTTC TRBV5-1 TRBD2 TRBJ2-7
CASSFNSGGNQPQHF TGTGCCAGCAGCTTTAACTCAGGGGGCAATCAGCCCCAGCATTTT TRBV7-2 - TRBJ1-5
CASTSDRGRGETQYF TGTGCCAGCACCTCCGACAGGGGGCGCGGAGAGACCCAGTACTTC TRBV7-8 TRBD1 TRBJ2-5
CASSVKSPYNEQFF TGTGCCAGCAGCGTGAAAAGCCCTTACAATGAGCAGTTCTTC TRBV11-3 - TRBJ2-1